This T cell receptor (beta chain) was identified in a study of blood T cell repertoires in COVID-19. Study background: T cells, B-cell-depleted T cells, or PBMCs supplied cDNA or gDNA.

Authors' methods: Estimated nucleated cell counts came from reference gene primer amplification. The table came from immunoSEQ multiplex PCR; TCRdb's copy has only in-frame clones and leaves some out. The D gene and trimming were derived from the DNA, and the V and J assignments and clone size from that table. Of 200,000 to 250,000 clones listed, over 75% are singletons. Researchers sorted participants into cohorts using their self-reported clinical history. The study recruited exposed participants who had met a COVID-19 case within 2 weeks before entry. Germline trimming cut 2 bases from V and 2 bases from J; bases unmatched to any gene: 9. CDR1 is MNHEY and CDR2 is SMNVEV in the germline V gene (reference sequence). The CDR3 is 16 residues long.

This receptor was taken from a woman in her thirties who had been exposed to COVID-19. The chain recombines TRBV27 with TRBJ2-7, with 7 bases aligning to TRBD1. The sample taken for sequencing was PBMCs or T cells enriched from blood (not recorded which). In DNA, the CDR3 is TGTGCCAGCAGTTTAGTAGGGGGCGTAGACGCCTACGAGCAGTACTTC. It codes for CASSLVGGVDAYEQYF.